These 4 T cell receptor beta chains were sequenced from one sample in a study of blood T cell repertoires in COVID-19. Clones were sequenced by immunoSEQ multiplex PCR, and TCRdb holds only the in-frame ones, with some missing. This table has more than 200,000 clones, around 87% appearing once. Sequencing was performed on PBMCs or T cells enriched from blood (not recorded which). Every receptor here comes from a woman between 45 and 60 years old who had recovered from COVID-19.

In its sample, this clone was seen a few times. The CDR3 loop is CASSSPGQAIYGYTF. CDR3 in DNA: TGTGCCAGCAGTTCCCCGGGACAGGCGATTTATGGCTACACCTTC. This chain joins TRBV27 and TRBJ1-2; 8 nucleotides align to TRBD1. This CDR3 contains 15 residues. The V gene end was trimmed by 4 bases and the J gene end by 5 bases; junction bases not matched to a gene: 9. Germline loops: CDR1 MNHEY, CDR2 SMNVEV (reference sequence).

The chain joins TRBV10-2 to TRBJ2-3; perhaps TRBD2 as D (5 bases). This CDR3 has 14 residues. CDR1 is WSHSY, CDR2 SAAADI, per germline. The V and J ends lost 5 bases and 4 bases respectively, with 13 bases between them. The CDR3 region is CASSPGLLADTQYF. CDR3 coding DNA: TGCGCCAGCAGTCCCGGACTTCTAGCAGATACGCAGTATTTT.

The V call is TRBV30, the J call TRBJ1-2; possible D gene TRBD1, 5 bases. Germline V gene lookup returns CDR1 GTSNPN and CDR2 SVGIG (reference sequence). This CDR3 has 14 residues. Trimming took off 0 bases at V and 8 bases at J, with 16 bases between the two ends. The CDR3 region has the DNA TGTGCCTGGAGTGTAATTGCGGGACCTGACGGCTACACCTTC. Protein product: CAWSVIAGPDGYTF.

The rearrangement uses TRBV4-1 and TRBJ2-3; TRBD2 matches at 7 bases. V shed 4 bases and J 4 bases; nucleotides not matched to a gene: 2. The CDR3 contains 13 residues. Germline V CDR1 and CDR2: MGHRA, YSYEKL. The DNA of the CDR3 is TGCGCCAGCAGCCCGACTAGCTCAGATACGCAGTATTTT. It translates to CASSPTSSDTQYF.